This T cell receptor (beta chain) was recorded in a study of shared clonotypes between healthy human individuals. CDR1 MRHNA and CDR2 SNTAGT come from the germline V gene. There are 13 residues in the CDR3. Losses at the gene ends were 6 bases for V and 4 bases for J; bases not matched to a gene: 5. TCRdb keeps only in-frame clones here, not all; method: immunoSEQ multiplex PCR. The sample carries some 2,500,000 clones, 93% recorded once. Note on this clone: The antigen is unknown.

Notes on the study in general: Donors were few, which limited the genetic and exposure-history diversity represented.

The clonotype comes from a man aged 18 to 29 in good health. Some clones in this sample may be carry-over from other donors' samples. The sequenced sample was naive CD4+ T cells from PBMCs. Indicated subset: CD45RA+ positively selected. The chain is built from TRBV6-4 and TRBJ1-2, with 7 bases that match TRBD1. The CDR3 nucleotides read TGTGCCAGCAGAGCCGGGACAGCCTATGGCTACACCTTC. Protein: CASRAGTAYGYTF.